A single sample gave rise to the 8 T cell receptor beta chains below, sequenced in a study of lymphopenia after photon versus proton radiotherapy. Sequencing used immunoSEQ multiplex PCR; TCRdb keeps in-frame clones, though not all of them. The sample carries 25,000 to 40,000 clones, about 80% recorded once. Sequencing used peripheral blood, obtained from a patient treated with proton-based radiotherapy. The origin of the receptors is a woman in her 70s with pancreatic cancer.

This rearrangement joins TRBV14 to TRBJ2-7, with D possibly TRBD2 on 6 matching bases. Germline CDR1 and CDR2: SGHDN and FVKESK. The ends were cut back, 3 bases at V and 1 base at J, with 10 bases in the middle. CDR3 length: 14 residues. Here the CDR3 DNA reads TGTGCCAGCAGCCATTTTGGGGGGTCCTACGAGCAGTACTTC. This codes for CASSHFGGSYEQYF.

The rearrangement links TRBV28 to TRBJ2-3; 8 bases map to TRBD2. CDR3 length: 12 amino acids. The trim removed 7 bases at V and 9 bases at J, leaving 6 bases unmatched. Germline CDR1 MDHEN, CDR2 SYDVKM. Here the CDR3 reads CASTPGGDTQYF. The CDR3 DNA sequence: TGTGCCAGCACTCCCGGGGGGGACACGCAGTATTTT.

V usage is TRBV11-3 and J usage is TRBJ2-3; TRBD2 agrees at 9 bases. Germline V gives CDR1 SGHNT, CDR2 YENEEA. The CDR3 covers 16 residues. V lost 3 bases to trimming and J lost 1 base; unmatched junction nucleotides: 5. CDR3 in DNA: TGTGCCAGCAGCTTGGGGACTAGCACGCGCACAGATACGCAGTATTTT. Its translation is CASSLGTSTRTDTQYF.

J is TRBJ2-5 and V is TRBV6-5; D gene unclear. V was clipped by 7 bases and J by 3 bases, with 15 bases between them. Germline CDR1 is MNHEY and CDR2 is SVGAGI. The CDR3 contains 14 residues. CDR3 amino acids: CASTARRSEETQYF. In DNA, the CDR3 is TGTGCCAGCACCGCGCGAAGGAGTGAAGAGACCCAGTACTTC.

The J gene is TRBJ1-6, the V gene TRBV28; perhaps TRBD1 as D (5 bases). The germline V gene has CDR1 MDHEN and CDR2 SYDVKM. The CDR3 runs to 15 residues. Trimming took off 7 bases at V and 7 bases at J, with 17 bases between the two ends. CDR3 loop: CASTSVLGVNSPLHF. Here the CDR3 DNA reads TGTGCCAGCACATCCGTTTTGGGGGTCAATTCACCCCTCCACTTT.

The chain has TRBV19 and TRBJ1-2, with 11 bases identical to TRBD1. CDR1 is LNHDA and CDR2 is SQIVND in the germline V gene (reference sequence). CDR3 length: 13 residues. The V and J ends lost 6 bases and 7 bases, in that order; junction bases with no gene match: 4. CDR3 loop: CASRQDRGLGYTF. Written as DNA, the CDR3 is TGTGCCAGTAGGCAGGACAGGGGGCTTGGCTACACCTTC.

The chain recombines TRBV30 with TRBJ1-5; D is possibly TRBD1 (5 bases). V lost 3 bases to trimming and J lost 3 bases, with 15 bases between them. Germline V gene lookup returns CDR1 GTSNPN and CDR2 SVGIG (reference sequence). CDR3 length: 15 amino acids. CDR3 sequence (DNA): TGTGCCTGGAGCTTAGCAAGCAGGGTCAATCAGCCCCAGCATTTT. Its translation: CAWSLASRVNQPQHF.

This clone was observed a single time. This chain connects TRBV7-9 to TRBJ2-3; 7 positions agree with TRBD2. CDR1 is SEHNR, CDR2 FQNEAQ, per germline (reference sequence). After removal of 5 bases from V and 7 bases from J, the junction contained 12 bases not matched to a gene. CDR3 length: 15 residues. CDR3 loop: CASSPSLGGRNTQYF. CDR3 in DNA: TGTGCCAGCAGCCCGAGCCTCGGCGGGAGAAATACGCAGTATTTT.